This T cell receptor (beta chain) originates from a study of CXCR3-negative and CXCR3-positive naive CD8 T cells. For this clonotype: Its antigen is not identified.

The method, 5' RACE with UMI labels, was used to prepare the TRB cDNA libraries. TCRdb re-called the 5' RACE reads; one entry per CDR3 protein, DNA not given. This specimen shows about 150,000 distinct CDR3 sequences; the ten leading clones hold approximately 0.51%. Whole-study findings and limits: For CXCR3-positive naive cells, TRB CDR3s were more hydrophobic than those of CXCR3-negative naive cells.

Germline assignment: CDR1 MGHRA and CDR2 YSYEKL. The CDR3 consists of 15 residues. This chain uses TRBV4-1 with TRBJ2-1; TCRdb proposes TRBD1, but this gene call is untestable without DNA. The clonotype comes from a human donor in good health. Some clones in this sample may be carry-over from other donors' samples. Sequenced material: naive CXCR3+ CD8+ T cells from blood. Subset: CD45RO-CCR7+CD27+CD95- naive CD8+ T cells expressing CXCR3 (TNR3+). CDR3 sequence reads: CASSPFGGRSNEQFF.